This T cell receptor (beta chain) emerged from a study of response to subunit inactivated influenza vaccine. TCRdb processed the RT-PCR reads anew with MiXCR; each CDR3 protein has one entry. This sample yields around 150,000 distinct CDR3 sequences, of which about a tenth are seen a single time; about an eighth belongs to the top ten. Study-wide results and caveats: Each seasonal flu vaccination may recruit only limited new T cells, authors suggested.

A remark on this clonotype: Its target is unknown.

The V segment lost 5 bases and the J segment 3 bases; nucleotides outside the gene matches: 4. Looked up from germline, CDR1 is SGHVS and CDR2 is FQNEAQ. This CDR3 region has 14 residues. The material sequenced was non-naive T cells sorted from PBMCs, taken roughly 45 days after vaccination. The rearrangement links TRBV7-8 to TRBJ2-1; 7 bases line up with TRBD1. This clonotype was obtained from a man aged 50-59 years who received an inactivated influenza vaccine. The CDR3 sequence is CASSTRTGYNEQFF. The CDR3 DNA reads TGTGCCAGCAGCACCCGGACAGGCTACAATGAGCAGTTCTTC. Complete variable domain (other parts from reference TRBV7-8 and TRBJ2-1): GAGVSQSPRYKVAKRGQDVALRCDPISGHVSLFWYQQALGQGPEFLTYFQNEAQLDKSGLPSDRFFAERPEGSVSTLKIQRTQQEDSAVYLCASSTRTGYNEQFFGPGTRLTVL.